Listed below are T cell receptor beta chains from one sample, sequenced in a study of PD-1 blockade in mismatch repair-deficient tumors. Measured with immunoSEQ multiplex PCR; TCRdb has only the in-frame clones, and not every one. The sample lists over 100,000 clones; approximately 80% were seen once. The sample consisted of peripheral blood, taken just over 59 weeks after starting pembrolizumab. The receptors here all came from an adult with mismatch repair-deficient cancer. CDR3s leave out the opening cysteine and the closing phenylalanine or tryptophan. Expanded clones are given a class, and other clones once, few, many or no size at all.

v_gene	abundance	j_gene	CDR3aa
TRBV11-3	NA	TRBJ2-1	ASSARSGRNYNEQF
TRBV19	NA	TRBJ2-5	ASSIGGSGQETQY
TRBV18	NA	TRBJ1-2	ASSPPGDINYGYT
TRBV19	NA	TRBJ2-1	ASRSLRGPSEQF
TRBV30	NA	TRBJ1-4	AWSAMFLTGNANEKLF
TRBV9	NA	TRBJ2-1	ASSTNEKGGFYNEQF
TRBV5-6	NA	TRBJ1-3	ASSLESARVSGTIY
TRBV5-4	NA	TRBJ2-1	ASSSLRGEQF
TRBV29-1	NA	TRBJ1-2	SVEGGGRLT
TRBV29-1	few	TRBJ2-2	SVELAGGPGELF